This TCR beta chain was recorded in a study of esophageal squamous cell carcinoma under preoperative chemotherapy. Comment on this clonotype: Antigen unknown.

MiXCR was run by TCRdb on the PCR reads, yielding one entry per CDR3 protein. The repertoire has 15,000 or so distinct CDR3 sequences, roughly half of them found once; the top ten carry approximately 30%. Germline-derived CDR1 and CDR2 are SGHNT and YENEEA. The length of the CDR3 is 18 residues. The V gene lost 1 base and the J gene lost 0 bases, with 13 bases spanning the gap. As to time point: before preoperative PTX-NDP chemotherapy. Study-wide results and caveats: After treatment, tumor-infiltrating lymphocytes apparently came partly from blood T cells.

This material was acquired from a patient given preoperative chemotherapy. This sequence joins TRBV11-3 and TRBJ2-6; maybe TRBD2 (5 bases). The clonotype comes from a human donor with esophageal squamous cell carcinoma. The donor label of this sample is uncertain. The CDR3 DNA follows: TGTGCCAGCAGCTTAGTACGGGGTACTTTCTCTGGGGCCAACGTCCTGACTTTC. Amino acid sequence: CASSLVRGTFSGANVLTF.